The 15 T cell receptor beta chains below were found in one sample sequenced in a study of OX40 agonist ivuxolimab in advanced cancers. Profiling relied on immunoSEQ multiplex PCR, and the TCRdb table lists in-frame clones only, not all of them. The data contain 85,000 to 100,000 clones, 85% of them singletons. This specimen consisted of CD4+ or CD8+ T cells sorted from blood, obtained in a trial of the OX40 agonist ivuxolimab. The receptors stem from an adult with an advanced solid tumor such as melanoma, head and neck, liver or kidney cancer.

This chain joins TRBV6-5 and TRBJ2-1, with D possibly being TRBD2 (5 bases). Per the germline V gene, CDR1 is MNHEY and CDR2 is SVGAGI. V was cut by 8 bases and J by 4 bases, with 9 bases left in between. The CDR3 covers 12 residues. This chain's CDR3 is CASGRRYNEQFF. The CDR3 coding sequence is TGTGCCAGCGGGAGAAGGTACAATGAGCAGTTCTTC.

The chain links TRBV29-1 to TRBJ1-2; 8 bases line up with TRBD1. This CDR3 is built from 13 residues. J lost 5 bases, V lost 6 bases, and 8 bases had no gene match. Germline V gives CDR1 SQVTM, CDR2 ANQGSEA. The CDR3 coding sequence is TGCAGCGTAGTTTCAGGGGGCCGTTATGGCTACACCTTC. This translates into CSVVSGGRYGYTF.

This clone appeared a few times. This rearrangement joins TRBV7-9 to TRBJ1-2; D ambiguous. Germline V gives CDR1 SEHNR, CDR2 FQNEAQ (reference sequence). Trimming cost V 4 bases and J 1 base, with 7 bases left between them. The CDR3 runs to 13 residues. The CDR3 bases are TGTGCCAGCAGCTCGGGCCATAACTATGGCTACACCTTC. Amino acid sequence: CASSSGHNYGYTF.

This clone occurred a few times. The chain joins TRBV6-5 to TRBJ1-6; perhaps TRBD1 as D (5 bases). CDR3 length equals 14 residues. The V gene lost 6 bases and the J gene lost 7 bases, with 13 bases spanning the gap. Germline V gene sequence: CDR1 MNHEY, CDR2 SVGAGI. Here the CDR3 reads CASSPGTGNSPLHF. CDR3 coding DNA: TGTGCCAGCAGCCCCGGGACGGGAAATTCACCCCTCCACTTT.

The chain links TRBV4-3 to TRBJ1-4, with a weak D call TRBD1 (6 bases). The CDR3 spans 17 residues. V gave up 2 bases and J gave up 0 bases, with 13 bases separating them. CDR1 and CDR2 from the germline V gene are LGHNA and YSLEER. CDR3 protein: CASSQPSGAPTNEKLFF. CDR3 bases: TGCGCCAGCAGCCAACCGTCAGGGGCACCAACTAATGAAAAACTGTTTTTT.

J is TRBJ2-3 and V is TRBV5-6; unclear D gene. Per the germline V gene, CDR1 is SGHDT and CDR2 is YYEEEE. The germline V and J ends were trimmed by 0 bases and 7 bases, with 6 bases remaining between them. This CDR3 region has 12 residues. The CDR3 sequence: CASSLDQYTQYF. DNA of the CDR3: TGTGCCAGCAGCTTGGACCAGTATACGCAGTATTTT.

The genes are TRBV7-2 and TRBJ2-5; the D call may be TRBD1 or TRBD2 (5 bases each). The J call may be in error: the DNA end matches TRBJ2-7 better. This CDR3 has 14 amino acids. Germline lookup yields CDR1 SGHTA and CDR2 FQGNSA. The CDR3 protein is CASTPGTRTYEQYF. CDR3 in DNA: TGTGCCAGCACCCCGGGGACCCGGACCTACGAGCAGTACTTC.

The V call is TRBV6-4, the J call TRBJ1-1; a possible D gene is TRBD1 (5 bases). Germline lookup yields CDR1 MRHNA and CDR2 SNTAGT. The CDR3 is made up of 14 amino acids. V lost 6 bases and J lost 1, with 12 bases in between. Written as DNA, the CDR3 is TGTGCCAGCAGCGCGACAGCGCGGAACACTGAAGCTTTCTTT. It codes for CASSATARNTEAFF.

The chain has TRBV2 and TRBJ1-1; 7 nucleotides align to TRBD1. This CDR3 contains 14 residues. Germline-derived CDR1 and CDR2 are SNHLY and FYNNEI. J gave up 3 bases and V 6 bases, and 7 bases lay outside the gene matches. The DNA of the CDR3 is TGTGCCAGCAGGCGAGGACAGGTCCACACTGAAGCTTTCTTT. It translates to CASRRGQVHTEAFF. Filled out from reference TRBV2 and TRBJ1-1, the complete variable domain reads EPEVTQTPSHQVTQMGQEVILRCVPISNHLYFYWYRQILGQKVEFLVSFYNNEISEKSEIFDDQFSVERPDGSNFTLKIRSTKLEDSAMYFCASRRGQVHTEAFFGQGTRLTVV.

This chain uses TRBV6-1 with TRBJ2-5; D is ambiguous. CDR3 length equals 13 residues. The V and J ends lost 2 bases and 2 bases respectively, with 6 bases between them. Per germline, CDR1 MNHNS and CDR2 SASEGT. The CDR3 here is CASSEHTQETQYF. DNA of the CDR3: TGTGCCAGCAGTGAACACACACAAGAGACCCAGTACTTC.

This chain uses TRBV27 with TRBJ2-1; tentatively, D is TRBD2 (6 bases). Looked up from germline, CDR1 is MNHEY and CDR2 is SMNVEV (reference sequence). The CDR3 covers 17 residues. The germline V and J ends were trimmed by 5 bases and 5 bases, with 22 bases remaining between them. The DNA of the CDR3 is TGTGCCAGCAGTCCAATCGAGCGGGCACGAAAAAACAATGAGCAGTTCTTC. This translates into CASSPIERARKNNEQFF.

The rearrangement links TRBV28 to TRBJ2-6, with 8 bases fitting TRBD1. J gave up 4 bases and V 7 bases, and 6 bases lay outside the gene matches. The CDR3 totals 15 residues. Germline CDR1 reads MDHEN; CDR2 reads SYDVKM. As DNA, the CDR3 is TGTGCCAGCACGGAACAGGGGGGCGGGGCCAACGTCCTGACTTTC. Residues: CASTEQGGGANVLTF. The whole variable domain, filled in from reference TRBV28 and TRBJ2-6, reads DVKVTQSSRYLVKRTGEKVFLECVQDMDHENMFWYRQDPGLGLRLIYFSYDVKMKEKGDIPEGYSVSREKKERFSLILESASTNQTSMYLCASTEQGGGANVLTFGAGSRLTVL.

The gene calls are TRBV11-2 and TRBJ2-5, with D perhaps TRBD2 (5 bases). Germline assignment: CDR1 SGHAT and CDR2 FQNNGV. The V gene lost 5 bases and the J gene lost 1 base, with 8 bases spanning the gap. This CDR3 is built from 13 residues. Written as DNA, the CDR3 is TGTGCCAGCAGCCACGGGGTCCAAGAGACCCAGTACTTC. It is translated as CASSHGVQETQYF.

As DNA, the CDR3 is TGCGCCAGCAGCTTGGGCGGACAGGGAGCAGATACGCAGTATTTT. Translation: CASSLGGQGADTQYF. This chain joins TRBV5-1 and TRBJ2-3, with 8 bases lining up with TRBD1. The CDR3 covers 15 residues. V gave up 0 bases and J gave up 4 bases; unmatched junction bases: 4. In germline, CDR1 is SGHRS, CDR2 YFSETQ.

This clone was seen a few times. This sequence joins TRBV7-9 and TRBJ2-1, with D perhaps TRBD2 (6 bases). The CDR3 runs 17 residues. Trimming cost V 5 bases and J 1 base, with 18 bases left between them. CDR1 is SEHNR and CDR2 is FQNEAQ in the germline V gene (reference sequence). The DNA of the CDR3 is TGTGCCAGCAGCCCCCGGGGGTCAGTGCCTTCCTACAATGAGCAGTTCTTC. Amino acids: CASSPRGSVPSYNEQFF.